This T cell receptor (beta chain) comes out of a study of CXCR3-negative and CXCR3-positive naive CD8 T cells. With respect to this clonotype: Its antigen is not known.

Preparation of TRB cDNA libraries relied on 5' RACE carrying UMI labels. From its re-call of the 5' RACE reads, TCRdb lists each CDR3 protein once, without DNA. The repertoire table contains more than 7,500 distinct CDR3 sequences. Study-level points and caveats: The majority of assays used fresh PBMCs, and CXCR3 expression partially decreased after cryopreservation. No difference in surface CD5 was seen between naive subsets, and TCR strength was inferred from TRB CDR3 properties. Both naive subsets showed comparably high diversity, and memory CD8+ cells showed much lower diversity. Hydrophobicity of TRB CDR3s was greater in CXCR3-positive naive cells than in CXCR3-negative naive cells.

This CDR3 has 11 residues. Germline CDR1 LNHDA, CDR2 SQIVND (reference sequence). The TCR was taken from a human donor in good health. Some clones in this sample may be carry-over from other donors' samples. The source material was naive CXCR3- CD8+ T cells from blood. Subset denoted: CD45RO-CCR7+CD27+CD95- naive CD8+ T cells lacking CXCR3 (TNR3-). This chain joins TRBV19 and TRBJ2-2. CDR3 loop: CASTYTGELFF.